This T cell receptor beta chain was documented in a study of CD8 T cells in ankylosing spondylitis. Overall study findings and caveats: Significantly higher representation of disease-linked clones was reported for matched ankylosing spondylitis synovial fluid. Previously reported in reactive arthritis synovial fluid and blood were some of the motif variants. Disease-linked clones were found to be CD8+ and relatively rare in peripheral blood. A motif of eight or nine highly homologous TCR beta variants was seen as apparently characteristic of ankylosing spondylitis blood.

Between the trimmed V and J ends, which lost 4 bases and 2 bases, there was a span of 12 bases. This CDR3 has 15 amino acids. Germline values: CDR1 SGHTA, CDR2 FQGTGA. TCRdb ran MiXCR on the 5' RACE reads and lists one entry per CDR3 protein. The table records around 130,000 distinct CDR3 sequences, over 15% of them present only once. In regard to this clonotype: What it recognizes is unknown.

Sequenced sample: blood, either unsorted or a sorted T cell fraction (not recorded which). The sequence was obtained from a male donor with ankylosing spondylitis. The rearrangement joins TRBV7-3 to TRBJ2-1; possible D gene TRBD2, 6 bases. CDR3 loop: CASSSWGGAYNEQFF. CDR3 nucleotides: TGTGCCAGCAGCTCCTGGGGCGGGGCCTACAATGAGCAGTTCTTC.